This T cell receptor (beta chain) was documented in a study of OX40 agonist ivuxolimab in advanced cancers. At the level of the study: Ivuxolimab, an agonistic anti-OX40 (CD134) antibody, was given to patients. Whole-study results and caveats: Low normalized clonal expansion also occurred in some nonresponding patients. The antigen specificity of the peripheral T cells (those that were expanded) was not determined.

TCRdb's table, derived via immunoSEQ multiplex PCR, lists solely in-frame clones and lacks some. This repertoire shows about 91,000 clones, 85% to 90% found once; its top ten account for around 1.8%. Notes on this clone: What it recognizes is unknown.

Germline assignment: CDR1 SGDLS and CDR2 YYNGEE. Trimming took 4 bases from V and 7 from J, leaving 12 bases between them. CDR3 length equals 14 residues. This sequence joins TRBV9 and TRBJ1-6; D ambiguous. This sequence was found in an adult with an advanced solid tumor such as melanoma, head and neck, liver or kidney cancer. The material sequenced was CD4+ or CD8+ T cells sorted from blood, taken in a trial of the OX40 agonist ivuxolimab. DNA for the CDR3: TGTGCCAGCAGCCCAGAGAGCAGAAATTCACCCCTCCACTTT. Translation: CASSPESRNSPLHF.